The rows below give T cell receptor beta chains drawn from one sample of a study of T cells in Graves' hyperthyroidism and ophthalmopathy. TCRdb passed the multiplex PCR reads through MiXCR, listing each CDR3 protein once. This table holds roughly 660,000 distinct CDR3 sequences, roughly 17% found once. Material for sequencing was blood. The receptor source for this set is a man aged 50-59 years with Graves' hyperthyroidism. The CDR3 runs from the conserved cysteine through the conserved F or W. A D gene is named only where the DNA matches it firmly. Clone sizes are given selectively: once, few, many, or a class where the clone is expanded.

clone_size: many; d_call: -; j_call: TRBJ2-2; v_call: TRBV7-9; cdr3_aa: CASSPLAAMNTGELFF; cdr3_nt: TGTGCCAGCAGCCCCCTGGCAGCTATGAACACCGGGGAGCTGTTTTTT
clone_size: many; d_call: -; j_call: TRBJ2-3; v_call: TRBV18; cdr3_aa: CASSPLFTDTQYF; cdr3_nt: TGTGCCAGCTCACCGCTCTTCACAGATACGCAGTATTTT
clone_size: few; d_call: -; j_call: TRBJ2-7; v_call: TRBV6-5; cdr3_aa: CASSYTFSYEQYF; cdr3_nt: TGTGCCAGCAGTTACACGTTCTCCTACGAGCAGTACTTC
clone_size: many; d_call: TRBD1; j_call: TRBJ1-1; v_call: TRBV10-2; cdr3_aa: CASSGVGGLTEAFF; cdr3_nt: TGCGCCAGCAGTGGGGTAGGGGGCCTCACTGAAGCTTTCTTT
clone_size: -; d_call: -; j_call: TRBJ1-6; v_call: TRBV30; cdr3_aa: CAWTRAEGYSPLHF; cdr3_nt: TGTGCCTGGACCCGGGCGGAGGGGTATTCACCCCTCCACTTT
clone_size: few; d_call: TRBD1; j_call: TRBJ2-3; v_call: TRBV6-1; cdr3_aa: CASSNRGIVTDTQYF; cdr3_nt: TGTGCCAGCAGTAACAGGGGGATTGTCACAGATACGCAGTATTTT
clone_size: -; d_call: -; j_call: TRBJ2-7; v_call: TRBV11-2; cdr3_aa: CASSHLRRDGQYF; cdr3_nt: TGTGCCAGCAGCCACCTTCGACGGGATGGGCAGTACTTC
clone_size: many; d_call: -; j_call: TRBJ2-2; v_call: TRBV14; cdr3_aa: CASSVILGPQNTGELFF; cdr3_nt: TGTGCCAGCAGCGTCATTTTGGGGCCCCAGAACACCGGGGAGCTGTTTTTT
clone_size: -; d_call: TRBD2; j_call: TRBJ2-1; v_call: TRBV19; cdr3_aa: CASTASIAGALNEQFF; cdr3_nt: TGTGCCAGTACCGCTTCAATAGCGGGAGCACTCAATGAGCAGTTCTTC
clone_size: many; d_call: -; j_call: TRBJ1-1; v_call: TRBV11-1; cdr3_aa: CASTLGTVNTEAFF; cdr3_nt: TGTGCCAGCACCTTAGGGACGGTGAACACTGAAGCTTTCTTT
clone_size: many; d_call: TRBD2; j_call: TRBJ2-7; v_call: TRBV27; cdr3_aa: CASSSGLDYYEQYF; cdr3_nt: TGTGCCAGCAGTTCGGGACTAGATTACTACGAGCAGTACTTC
clone_size: -; d_call: -; j_call: TRBJ2-1; v_call: TRBV11-2; cdr3_aa: CASSLLPAKDEQFF; cdr3_nt: TGTGCCAGCAGCTTGCTACCGGCCAAAGATGAGCAGTTCTTC
clone_size: many; d_call: -; j_call: TRBJ2-5; v_call: TRBV2; cdr3_aa: CASRPGAETQYF; cdr3_nt: TGTGCCAGCAGGCCCGGGGCTGAGACCCAGTACTTC
clone_size: many; d_call: -; j_call: TRBJ2-1; v_call: TRBV27; cdr3_aa: CASSLLDGTLYNEQFF; cdr3_nt: TGTGCCAGCAGTTTATTGGACGGGACTCTATACAATGAGCAGTTCTTC
clone_size: many; d_call: TRBD2; j_call: TRBJ2-5; v_call: TRBV2; cdr3_aa: CASSDGAGGYQETQYF; cdr3_nt: TGTGCCAGCAGTGACGGCGCGGGAGGGTACCAAGAGACCCAGTACTTC
clone_size: many; d_call: TRBD2; j_call: TRBJ2-1; v_call: TRBV18; cdr3_aa: CASSPPLANRDEQFF; cdr3_nt: TGTGCCAGCTCACCACCACTAGCGAATAGGGATGAGCAGTTCTTC
clone_size: -; d_call: TRBD1; j_call: TRBJ2-1; v_call: TRBV5-4; cdr3_aa: CASNPGSQGFENEQFF; cdr3_nt: TGTGCCAGCAACCCCGGTTCACAGGGGTTTGAAAATGAGCAGTTCTTC
clone_size: many; d_call: -; j_call: TRBJ2-2; v_call: TRBV27; cdr3_aa: CASSLKINRYTGELFF; cdr3_nt: TGTGCCAGCAGTTTAAAAATTAACAGATACACCGGGGAGCTGTTTTTT
clone_size: many; d_call: -; j_call: TRBJ1-3; v_call: TRBV28; cdr3_aa: CASSLYLFGNTIYF; cdr3_nt: TGTGCCAGCAGTTTATATCTCTTTGGAAACACCATATATTTT
clone_size: many; d_call: TRBD1; j_call: TRBJ2-4; v_call: TRBV12-3/TRBV12-4; cdr3_aa: CASSLRTGEDIQYF; cdr3_nt: TGTGCCAGCAGTCTCCGGACAGGGGAGGACATTCAGTACTTC
clone_size: many; d_call: -; j_call: TRBJ2-3; v_call: TRBV11-1; cdr3_aa: CASSLRTGRTDTQYF; cdr3_nt: TGTGCCAGCAGCTTAAGGACCGGGCGGACAGATACGCAGTATTTT
clone_size: -; d_call: -; j_call: TRBJ2-7; v_call: TRBV20-1; cdr3_aa: CSASWQPHEQYF; cdr3_nt: TGCAGTGCTAGTTGGCAGCCCCACGAGCAGTACTTC
clone_size: once; d_call: TRBD2; j_call: TRBJ2-1; v_call: TRBV20-1; cdr3_aa: CSARDTGLAGVSYNEQFF; cdr3_nt: TGCAGTGCTAGAGATACGGGACTAGCGGGAGTTAGCTACAATGAGCAGTTCTTC
clone_size: few; d_call: -; j_call: TRBJ1-1; v_call: TRBV10-2; cdr3_aa: CASSYENTEAFF; cdr3_nt: TGCGCCAGCAGTTATGAAAACACTGAAGCTTTCTTT
clone_size: -; d_call: -; j_call: TRBJ2-7; v_call: TRBV2; cdr3_aa: CASSQRGRSYEQYF; cdr3_nt: TGTGCCAGCAGCCAAAGGGGTCGGAGCTACGAGCAGTACTTC